This TCR beta chain was identified in a study of OX40 agonist ivuxolimab in advanced cancers. Study-wide context: Cancers in dose escalation were hepatocellular, melanoma, renal cell and head and neck.

CDR3 length: 16 residues. V shed 0 bases and J 3 bases; nucleotides not matched to a gene: 7. Germline CDR1 reads MNHEY; CDR2 reads SVGAGI. Method: immunoSEQ multiplex PCR; TCRdb's copy keeps in-frame clones and lacks some. The sample carries about 73,000 clones, more than 85% recorded once. Details on this clone: The antigen is not known.

Study-level findings and limits: More expanded clones were seen, on average, in CD8+ T cells than in CD4+.

The sequence was collected from an adult with an advanced solid tumor such as melanoma, head and neck, liver or kidney cancer. The rearrangement uses TRBV6-5 and TRBJ2-7; 8 nucleotides align to TRBD2. The sequencing used CD4+ or CD8+ T cells sorted from blood, collected in a trial of the OX40 agonist ivuxolimab. The CDR3 here is CASSYSPLRGDYEQYF. The CDR3, as DNA: TGTGCCAGCAGTTACTCTCCCTTGCGGGGGGACTACGAGCAGTACTTC.